This passage covers 13 T cell receptor beta chains from one sample sequenced in a study of blood T cells in healthy people across ages. The second PCR ran roughly 6 to 11 cycles with a sample-barcoded 5' primer and J-beta primers. TCRdb itself ran the 5' RACE reads through MiXCR, one entry per CDR3 protein. The sample records 1.5 million to 2 million distinct CDR3 sequences, approximately 28% being singletons. What was sequenced was blood. These receptors all come from a woman in her 30s in good health.

This clonotype came up a few times. The V and J genes are TRBV7-7 and TRBJ2-3; unclear D gene. Germline values: CDR1 SSHAT, CDR2 FNYEAQ (reference sequence). CDR3 length: 13 amino acids. The ends were cut back, 3 bases at V and 2 bases at J, with 6 bases in the middle. In DNA, the CDR3 is TGTGCCAGCAGCTTTCCTACCACAGATACGCAGTATTTT. Its protein is CASSFPTTDTQYF.

This chain connects TRBV20-1 to TRBJ1-4, with D unresolved. V was shortened by 0 bases and J by 8 bases, with 16 bases between the two germline ends. The CDR3 contains 15 residues. Germline V gene lookup returns CDR1 DFQATT and CDR2 SNEGSKA (reference sequence). CDR3: CSARDMRTALEKLFF. CDR3 nucleotides: TGCAGTGCTAGAGACATGCGGACCGCTTTAGAAAAACTGTTTTTT.

The chain carries TRBV5-5 and TRBJ2-7; no reliable D call. Germline V gene lookup returns CDR1 SGHKS and CDR2 YYEKEE (reference sequence). Trimming shortened V by 0 bases and J by 6 bases, and 13 bases separated the two germline ends. This CDR3 comprises 14 residues. The CDR3 protein is CASSLDPVGSEQYF. The CDR3 region has the DNA TGTGCCAGCAGCTTGGACCCTGTCGGCAGCGAGCAGTACTTC.

This sequence joins TRBV20-1 and TRBJ2-3, with TRBD2 matching 10 bases. The CDR3 consists of 16 residues. Germline V CDR1 and CDR2: DFQATT, SNEGSKA (reference sequence). V lost 6 bases and J lost 3; bases outside the gene matches: 12. DNA for the CDR3: TGCAGTGCCCCCCCCTCTAGCGGGAGAAAAACAGATACGCAGTATTTT. Encoded protein: CSAPPSSGRKTDTQYF.

Many counts were recorded for this clonotype. The V gene is TRBV12-3 or TRBV12-4, the J gene TRBJ2-7, with no clear D. Trimming removed 4 bases from V and 6 bases from J, with 10 bases in between. CDR3 length: 12 amino acids. As DNA, the CDR3 is TGTGCCAGCAGTTATCAGGCTCGCGAGCAGTACTTC. Translation: CASSYQAREQYF.

The J gene is TRBJ2-1, the V gene TRBV21-1; no check of the table's D call, TRBD1, against the DNA was made. TRBV21-1 is a documented pseudogene. The CDR3 runs 14 residues. The CDR3 coding sequence is TGTGCCAGACAAGGACCCCCGTTGGGAAATGAGCAGTTCTTC. This gives the protein CARQGPPLGNEQFF.

The rearrangement joins TRBV7-2 to TRBJ2-7, with D possibly matching TRBD1 (6 bases). Looked up from germline, CDR1 is SGHTA and CDR2 is FQGNSA. This CDR3 spans 14 amino acids. Deletions cut 4 bases from V and 4 bases from J, with 14 bases between. CDR3 amino acids: CASSSRDKSYEQYF. The CDR3 nucleotides are TGTGCCAGCAGCTCCCGGGACAAGTCATACGAGCAGTACTTC. Variable domain in full (rest from reference TRBV7-2 and TRBJ2-7): GAGVSQSPSNKVTEKGKDVELRCDPISGHTALYWYRQSLGQGLEFLIYFQGNSAPDKSGLPSDRFSAERTGGSVSTLTIQRTQQEDSAVYLCASSSRDKSYEQYFGPGTRLTVT.

Comments on this clonotype: A much larger clonotype is one base distant, so this may be a read error. The chain joins TRBV6-2 or TRBV6-3 to TRBJ2-1; D uncertain. CDR1 and CDR2 from the germline V gene are MNHEY and SVGEGT. The CDR3 spans 10 residues. CDR3: CASSDLERFF. As DNA, the CDR3 is TGTGCCAGCAGCGATCTGGAGCGGTTCTTC.

This clonotype was picked up many times. The chain has TRBV12-3 or TRBV12-4 and TRBJ2-1, with D unresolved. Between the trimmed V and J ends, which lost 7 bases and 8 bases, there was a span of 15 bases. The CDR3 runs to 13 residues. The CDR3 nucleotides read TGTGCCAGCAAACGGGCCCAACTGGATGAGCAGTTCTTC. Amino acids: CASKRAQLDEQFF.

The CDR3 reads CSVGGVLRMEVDYTF. In DNA form, the CDR3 reads TGCAGCGTTGGCGGGGTGCTTAGGATGGAGGTGGACTACACCTTC. The chain couples TRBV29-1 to TRBJ1-2; D not resolved. CDR1 and CDR2 from the germline V gene are SQVTM and ANQGSEA. V gave up 4 bases and J gave up 10 bases, with 25 bases separating them. The CDR3 extends over 15 amino acids.

This clonotype has just a few counts. The chain combines TRBV7-2 with TRBJ2-5; D unclear. CDR1 and CDR2 from the germline V gene are SGHTA and FQGNSA. The CDR3 runs to 15 residues. V was shortened by 2 bases and J by 4 bases, with 14 bases between the two germline ends. The CDR3 coding sequence is TGTGCCAGCAGCTTAACCGGCCTGAACCCAGAGACCCAGTACTTC. It specifies CASSLTGLNPETQYF.

The chain combines TRBV3-1 with TRBJ2-3, with D possibly matching TRBD1 (6 bases). V dropped 3 bases and J dropped 2 bases, with 12 bases sitting between them. The CDR3 is made up of 15 amino acids. From germline, CDR1 is LGHDT and CDR2 YNNKEL (reference sequence). The CDR3 region has the DNA TGTGCCAGCAGCCAGCTGGGGGCCTACACAGATACGCAGTATTTT. Its protein is CASSQLGAYTDTQYF.

Comments on this clonotype: The junction differs from germline at one of its ends, possibly a read error. This chain's CDR3 is CSVEDQGRSSYNERFF. The CDR3 nucleotides are TGCAGCGTTGAAGATCAAGGCAGGAGCTCCTACAATGAGCGGTTCTTC. The V call is TRBV29-1, the J call TRBJ2-1; the D is unclear. Germline CDR1 reads SQVTM; CDR2 reads ANQGSEA. The CDR3 spans 16 residues.